The 24 T cell receptor beta chains below were found in one sample sequenced in a study of cytomegalovirus exposure and HLA in healthy donors. Profiling relied on immunoSEQ multiplex PCR, and the TCRdb table lists in-frame clones only, not all of them. The sample includes about 21,000 clones, around 96% of them seen just once. The specimen was PBMCs. The receptor source for this set is a man younger than 40 in good health and CMV-seropositive.

V is TRBV2 and J is TRBJ2-7; 12 bases line up with TRBD2. CDR1 and CDR2 (germline): SNHLY, FYNNEI. This CDR3 comprises 14 residues. J was trimmed by 4 bases and V by 7 bases; bases with no gene match: 5. The CDR3: CASILAGGPYEQYF. As DNA, the CDR3 is TGTGCCAGCATTCTAGCGGGAGGGCCATACGAGCAGTACTTC.

V is TRBV7-9 and J is TRBJ1-1; D is undetermined. Per the germline V gene, CDR1 is SEHNR and CDR2 is FQNEAQ (reference sequence). The CDR3 extends over 13 amino acids. Trimming stripped 5 bases from V and 0 bases from J, with 7 bases between. This chain's CDR3 is CASSISVNTEAFF. CDR3 bases: TGTGCCAGCAGCATCTCAGTGAACACTGAAGCTTTCTTT.

The chain links TRBV28 to TRBJ2-7; 7 bases fit TRBD2. Germline V gene data show CDR1 as MDHEN and CDR2 as SYDVKM. The CDR3 is 13 residues long. With V trimmed by 8 bases and J by 1 base, 5 bases remained unmatched. The CDR3 bases are TGTGCCAGCGTCCGCGGGAGATCCTACGAGCAGTACTTC. Translated: CASVRGRSYEQYF.

This chain links TRBV15 with TRBJ1-5; TRBD1 agrees at 8 bases. The CDR3 is 15 amino acids. Germline assignment: CDR1 LNHNV and CDR2 YYDKDF (reference sequence). Germline trimming cut 0 bases from V and 7 bases from J; bases unmatched to any gene: 5. The CDR3 loop is CATSREWTGTQPQHF. CDR3 coding DNA: TGTGCCACCAGCAGAGAGTGGACAGGGACACAGCCCCAGCATTTT.

The V and J genes are TRBV28 and TRBJ2-7; 7 nucleotides agree with TRBD1. CDR1 MDHEN and CDR2 SYDVKM come from the germline V gene. The junction had 4 bases not matched to a gene; V was cut back by 3 bases and J by 2 bases. CDR3 size: 14 residues. DNA for the CDR3: TGTGCCAGCAGTTTGAGGGGGCCTCCCTACGAGCAGTACTTC. As protein: CASSLRGPPYEQYF.

V and J are TRBV5-5 and TRBJ2-2; D might be TRBD1 (6 bases). The CDR3 has 13 residues. Germline values: CDR1 SGHKS, CDR2 YYEKEE (reference sequence). The ends were cut back, 5 bases at V and 3 bases at J, with 8 bases in the middle. CDR3 nucleotide sequence: TGTGCCAGCAGGCCAGGGGACACCGGGGAGCTGTTTTTT. Translated, it gives CASRPGDTGELFF.

The chain couples TRBV13 to TRBJ2-7; 12 nucleotides align to TRBD2. Trimming removed 5 bases from V and 4 bases from J; junction bases left unmatched: 3. From germline, CDR1 is PRHDT and CDR2 FYEKMQ (reference sequence). There are 14 residues in the CDR3. This chain's CDR3 is CASSSGTSGYEQYF. CDR3 in DNA: TGTGCCAGCAGCAGTGGGACTAGCGGGTACGAGCAGTACTTC.

The CDR3 sequence: CASSTSPNQPQHF. Here the CDR3 DNA reads TGTGCCAGTAGTACCTCCCCTAATCAGCCCCAGCATTTT. The chain combines TRBV19 with TRBJ1-5; D call uncertain. Trimming pared 4 bases from V and 4 bases from J, leaving 8 bases between. Germline-derived CDR1 and CDR2 are LNHDA and SQIVND (reference sequence). The CDR3 has 13 amino acids.

The rearrangement links TRBV2 to TRBJ2-7; 8 nucleotides match TRBD2. The CDR3 loop spans 15 amino acids. The germline CDR1 and CDR2 sequences are SNHLY and FYNNEI. V shed 2 bases, J shed 4 bases, and the junction held 7 bases outside the gene matches. CDR3 in amino acids: CASSEWGSSGYEQYF. The CDR3, as DNA: TGTGCCAGCAGTGAATGGGGGTCTAGCGGGTACGAGCAGTACTTC.

The chain links TRBV11-2 to TRBJ2-7, with TRBD1 matching 7 bases. V was clipped by 0 bases and J by 3 bases; unmatched bases: 2. The CDR3 has 14 residues. Germline CDR1 reads SGHAT; CDR2 reads FQNNGV. In DNA form, the CDR3 reads TGTGCCAGCAGCTTAGATCGGGACAGCTACGAGCAGTACTTC. It is translated as CASSLDRDSYEQYF.

The rearrangement links TRBV27 to TRBJ2-7, with TRBD1 matching over 7 bases. The CDR3 runs to 13 residues. J was trimmed by 7 bases and V by 4 bases; bases with no gene match: 7. Germline V gives CDR1 MNHEY, CDR2 SMNVEV (reference sequence). DNA of the CDR3: TGTGCCAGCAGTTCCCTACAGGGGCGGGAGCAGTACTTC. Translating gives CASSSLQGREQYF.

The chain is built from TRBV6-5 and TRBJ2-2, with 7 bases fitting TRBD2. This CDR3 region has 16 residues. The germline V gene has CDR1 MNHEY and CDR2 SVGAGI. The V segment lost 4 bases and the J segment 1 base; nucleotides outside the gene matches: 6. DNA of the CDR3: TGTGCCAGCAGTTTGTCGGGCGGGAGGAACACCGGGGAGCTGTTTTTT. Its protein is CASSLSGGRNTGELFF.

This clone was found once. The V and J genes are TRBV9 and TRBJ2-2; D gene unclear. Trimming pared 0 bases from V and 2 bases from J, leaving 11 bases between. CDR3 size: 16 residues. Germline-derived CDR1 and CDR2 are SGDLS and YYNGEE. CDR3 sequence (DNA): TGTGCCAGCAGCGTAGTGAAAGGAGCAAACACCGGGGAGCTGTTTTTT. Its translation is CASSVVKGANTGELFF.

The chain carries TRBV7-2 and TRBJ2-2; TRBD2 is a possible D gene (6 bases). V lost 5 bases, J lost 4 bases, and 8 bases lay in between. This CDR3 is built from 13 residues. Germline V lookup: CDR1 SGHTA, CDR2 FQGNSA. The CDR3 bases are TGTGCCAGCAGCGGAGGGGTCACCGGGGAGCTGTTTTTT. This sequence encodes CASSGGVTGELFF.

V and J are TRBV28 and TRBJ1-1; 7 bases line up with TRBD1. The V and J ends lost 10 bases and 2 bases, in that order; junction bases with no gene match: 10. Germline CDR1 is MDHEN and CDR2 is SYDVKM. There are 14 residues in the CDR3. CDR3 residues: CATRTGQSNTEAFF. CDR3 nucleotide sequence: TGTGCCACGAGGACGGGACAGAGTAACACTGAAGCTTTCTTT.

The chain carries TRBV9 and TRBJ2-2; 10 nucleotides agree with TRBD2. The CDR3 length is 16 residues. CDR1 is SGDLS and CDR2 is YYNGEE in the germline V gene. With V trimmed by 0 bases and J by 8 bases, 7 bases remained unmatched. The CDR3 DNA is TGTGCCAGCAGCGTAGCGCTAGCGGGGGATCAGGGGGAGCTGTTTTTT. It codes for CASSVALAGDQGELFF.

The rearrangement uses TRBV28 and TRBJ2-7; weak D call: TRBD1 (6 bases). The germline V and J ends were trimmed by 6 bases and 6 bases, with 15 bases remaining between them. The CDR3 is made up of 13 amino acids. Germline V gives CDR1 MDHEN, CDR2 SYDVKM. The CDR3 nucleotides read TGTGCCAGCAGACCCACGACAGGTCCCGAGCAGTACTTC. Its translation is CASRPTTGPEQYF.

The chain uses TRBV10-2 and TRBJ2-3, with 11 bases aligning to TRBD2. The CDR3 contains 14 residues. V lost 6 bases and J lost 5; bases outside the gene matches: 4. Germline V gene data show CDR1 as WSHSY and CDR2 as SAAADI. The DNA of the CDR3 is TGCGCCAGCAGACTAGCGGGAGACAAAGATACGCAGTATTTT. This gives the protein CASRLAGDKDTQYF.

V and J are TRBV19 and TRBJ2-7, with 10 bases fitting TRBD1. The CDR3 length is 14 residues. CDR1 LNHDA and CDR2 SQIVND come from the germline V gene (reference sequence). V lost 10 bases to trimming and J lost 3 bases; unmatched junction nucleotides: 9. Here the CDR3 reads CATARTGGNYEQYF. CDR3 DNA sequence: TGTGCCACCGCCCGGACAGGGGGAAACTACGAGCAGTACTTC.

V is TRBV30 and J is TRBJ1-2; the match to TRBD1 covers 7 bases. Trimming cost V 2 bases and J 7 bases; bases outside gene matches: 10. The CDR3 loop spans 14 amino acids. CDR1 is GTSNPN, CDR2 SVGIG, per germline (reference sequence). The CDR3 sequence is CAWSTLQGYSGYTF. The CDR3 nucleotides are TGTGCCTGGAGTACTTTACAGGGGTATAGTGGCTACACCTTC.

The V gene is TRBV28, the J gene TRBJ2-7; 9 bases line up with TRBD2. This CDR3 region has 15 residues. CDR1 MDHEN and CDR2 SYDVKM come from the germline V gene. The V and J ends lost 5 bases and 4 bases, in that order; junction bases with no gene match: 9. The DNA of the CDR3 is TGTGCCAGCAGTAACCCGGGACTAGCCGGTTACGAGCAGTACTTC. The encoded protein is CASSNPGLAGYEQYF.

CDR3 sequence (DNA): TGCGCCAGCAGCTCGGGGACAGGGAGGGAAAAACTGTTTTTT. This codes for CASSSGTGREKLFF. The genes are TRBV5-1 and TRBJ1-4, with TRBD1 matching over 9 bases. The CDR3 contains 14 residues. V dropped 3 bases and J dropped 8; count of bases not matched to a gene: 5. Germline V gene lookup returns CDR1 SGHRS and CDR2 YFSETQ.

The J gene is TRBJ2-1, the V gene TRBV6-7, with D possibly matching TRBD1 (6 bases). TRBV6-7 is reported as an ORF; its role is uncertain. V lost 11 bases and J 0 bases, leaving 14 bases between the germline ends. The CDR3 has 14 residues. DNA for the CDR3: TGTGCCGGGTTGGGACACAGCTCCTACAATGAGCAGTTCTTC. Encoded protein: CAGLGHSSYNEQFF.

The chain combines TRBV28 with TRBJ2-7; 7 bases line up with TRBD2. Trimming took 2 bases from V and 2 from J; bases not matched to a gene: 3. CDR1 and CDR2 (germline): MDHEN, SYDVKM. The CDR3 extends over 14 amino acids. The CDR3 nucleotides read TGTGCCAGCAGTTTAGTACTAGCGACCTACGAGCAGTACTTC. Its translation: CASSLVLATYEQYF.